This T cell receptor (beta chain) appears in the sequencing data of a study of blood T cells in healthy people across ages. Whole-study findings and limits: Getting older went along with TCR beta diversity per million T cells dropping roughly linearly.

With V trimmed by 3 bases and J by 0 bases, 10 bases remained unmatched. The CDR3 extends over 17 amino acids. CDR1 SGHRS and CDR2 YFSETQ come from the germline V gene. Each of the donors had 9 to 10 milliliters of peripheral blood drawn into EDTA-treated Vacutainer tubes. Together with a sample-barcoded 5' primer, a J-beta primer mix was included in a second PCR lasting roughly 6 to 12 cycles. Researchers report that a template-switch adaptor with 12 random nucleotides tagged each cDNA molecule. TCRdb processed the 5' RACE reads anew with MiXCR; each CDR3 protein has one entry. This sample has around 900,000 distinct CDR3 sequences, with less than 35% found just once. In regard to this clonotype: Its antigen is unknown.

Sequences were obtained from blood. The clonotype comes from a woman aged 80 or older in good health. The gene calls are TRBV5-1 and TRBJ2-3; 7 bases fit TRBD1. CDR3 loop: CASSSGGTALSTDTQYF. CDR3 sequence (DNA): TGCGCCAGCAGCTCTGGTGGGACAGCTCTTAGCACAGATACGCAGTATTTT.